What follows are 5 T cell receptor beta chains derived from one specimen sequenced in a study of early T cells in non-severe SARS-CoV-2 infection. Each CDR3 protein gets one entry after TCRdb re-called the 5' RACE reads with MiXCR. The sample has about 64,000 distinct CDR3 sequences; roughly 9% are singletons. The input for sequencing was whole blood, taken at baseline. All receptors come from an adult who was a healthcare worker with PCR-confirmed SARS-CoV-2 infection or an uninfected control (not recorded which).

This clonotype was seen more than once but under ten times. The CDR3, as DNA: TGTGCCAGCAGTGACGTAAGTGGGGGGTCCTACAATGAGCAGTTCTTC. Protein sequence: CASSDVSGGSYNEQFF. The chain has TRBV25-1 and TRBJ2-1, with D perhaps TRBD2 (6 bases). V shed 3 bases and J shed 1 base, with 13 bases lying between them. The CDR3 totals 16 residues. Germline CDR1 reads MGHDK; CDR2 reads SYGVNS.

This clonotype has a count of ten or more. J is TRBJ2-7 and V is TRBV20-1, with 7 bases fitting TRBD1. The junction had 17 bases not matched to a gene; V was cut back by 5 bases and J by 7 bases. Germline CDR1 reads DFQATT; CDR2 reads SNEGSKA (reference sequence). CDR3 length: 15 residues. CDR3 sequence (DNA): TGCAGTGCTTTGAACGGACAGGCCCTTTCCCAGGAGCAGTACTTC. Its protein product is CSALNGQALSQEQYF.

The V call is TRBV15, the J call TRBJ1-5; D perhaps matches TRBD1 (6 bases). CDR3 size: 14 residues. V was clipped by 8 bases and J by 7 bases, with 18 bases between them. CDR1 is LNHNV, CDR2 YYDKDF, per germline (reference sequence). The CDR3 DNA reads as TGTGCCACCGCCACCGGGGGTACAGGGCAGCCCCAGCATTTT. This gives the protein CATATGGTGQPQHF.

In its sample, this clonotype was seen a few times. The chain couples TRBV14 to TRBJ2-1; 10 bases map to TRBD2. The junction had 12 bases not matched to a gene; V was cut back by 3 bases and J by 7 bases. The CDR3 sequence is 17 residues long. Per germline, CDR1 SGHDN and CDR2 FVKESK. CDR3 region: CASSHTLKSGRGNEQFF. The CDR3 nucleotides are TGTGCCAGCAGCCATACCCTCAAGAGCGGGAGGGGAAATGAGCAGTTCTTC. The complete variable domain, with remaining parts taken from reference TRBV14 and TRBJ2-1, reads EAGVTQFPSHSVIEKGQTVTLRCDPISGHDNLYWYRRVMGKEIKFLLHFVKESKQDESGMPNNRFLAERTGGTYSTLKVQPAELEDSGVYFCASSHTLKSGRGNEQFFGPGTRLTVL.

This clonotype came up many times. The chain carries TRBV20-1 and TRBJ1-2; tentative D call: TRBD1 (6 bases). The CDR3 has 15 amino acids. Germline-derived CDR1 and CDR2 are DFQATT and SNEGSKA (reference sequence). Between the trimmed V and J ends, which lost 6 bases and 8 bases, there was a span of 25 bases. The CDR3 nucleotides read TGCAGTGCCCCCCTTGAACTGGGGGGCCCGCGGGGCTACACCTTC. Its protein product is CSAPLELGGPRGYTF.